This TCR beta chain was sequenced in a study of T cell repertoires in cytomegalovirus infection. Study as a whole: Carrying CMV and the relevant HLA type showed in public TCR beta signatures. General study findings and limits: Summed frequency of shared TCR beta families picked out CMV carriers who also had the relevant HLA. The study found HLA-C-restricted CMV-specific TCR beta clonotypes dominating the ex vivo response.

The trim removed 5 bases at V and 11 bases at J, leaving 13 bases unmatched. Germline-derived CDR1 and CDR2 are MNHNY and SVGAGI (reference sequence). The CDR3 sequence is 15 residues long. This clonotype was counted at least ten times. The antigen remains undetermined. TCRdb ran MiXCR on the reads and lists one entry per CDR3 protein. The profile shows 450,000 to 550,000 distinct CDR3 sequences, 16% of them singletons. The chain uses TRBV6-6 and TRBJ1-1; TRBD1 agrees at 11 bases. Sequencing input: CD8+ T cells from PBMCs. The origin of this receptor is a human donor in good health (CMV status not recorded). Some clones in this sample may be carry-over from other donors' samples. The CDR3, as DNA: TGTGCCAGCAGTAAAGGACAGGGGGCGGCTAGGTCTGCTTTCTTT. This sequence encodes CASSKGQGAARSAFF.